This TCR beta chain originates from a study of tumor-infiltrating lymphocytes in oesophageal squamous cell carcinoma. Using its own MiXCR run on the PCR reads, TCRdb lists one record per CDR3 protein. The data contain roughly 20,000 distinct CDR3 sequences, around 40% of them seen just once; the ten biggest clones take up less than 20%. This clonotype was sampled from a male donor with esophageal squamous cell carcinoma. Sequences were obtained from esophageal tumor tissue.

CDR3 sequence (DNA): TGTGCCAGCAGTTTACTCTCGGGCGAGACCCAGTACTTC. It specifies CASSLLSGETQYF. This rearrangement joins TRBV25-1 to TRBJ2-5; D call uncertain. V dropped 5 bases and J dropped 5 bases, with 12 bases sitting between them. This CDR3 has 13 amino acids. CDR1 is MGHDK and CDR2 is SYGVNS in the germline V gene. Looking up the rest from reference TRBV25-1 and TRBJ2-5 gives the full variable domain: EADIYQTPRYLVIGTGKKITLECSQTMGHDKMYWYQQDPGMELHLIHYSYGVNSTEKGDLSSESTVSRIRTEHFPLTLESARPSHTSQYLCASSLLSGETQYFGPGTRLLVL.